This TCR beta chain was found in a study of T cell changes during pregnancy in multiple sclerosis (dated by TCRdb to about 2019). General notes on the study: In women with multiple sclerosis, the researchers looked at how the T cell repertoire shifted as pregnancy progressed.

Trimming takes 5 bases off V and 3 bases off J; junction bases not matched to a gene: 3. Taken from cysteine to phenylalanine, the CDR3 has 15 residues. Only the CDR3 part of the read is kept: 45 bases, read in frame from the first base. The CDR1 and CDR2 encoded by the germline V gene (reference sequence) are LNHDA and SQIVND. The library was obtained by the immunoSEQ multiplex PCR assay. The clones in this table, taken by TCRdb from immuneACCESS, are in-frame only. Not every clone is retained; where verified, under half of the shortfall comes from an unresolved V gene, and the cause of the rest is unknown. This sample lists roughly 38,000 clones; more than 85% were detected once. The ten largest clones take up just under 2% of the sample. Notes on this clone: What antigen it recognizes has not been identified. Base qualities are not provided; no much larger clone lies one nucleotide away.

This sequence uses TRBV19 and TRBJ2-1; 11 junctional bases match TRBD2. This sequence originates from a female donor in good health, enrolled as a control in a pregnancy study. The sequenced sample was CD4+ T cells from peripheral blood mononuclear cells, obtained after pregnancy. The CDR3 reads CASSVAGGVYNEQFF. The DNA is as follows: TGTGCCAGTAGTGTAGCGGGAGGGGTCTACAATGAGCAGTTCTTC.